The 27 T cell receptor beta chains below were found in one sample sequenced in a study of blood T cell repertoires in COVID-19. The table came from immunoSEQ multiplex PCR; TCRdb's copy has only in-frame clones and leaves some out. The data contain hundreds of thousands of clones, 85% to 90% of them singletons. Sample: peripheral blood. The receptor set was obtained from a woman between 45 and 65 years old with COVID-19, enrolled during active disease.

The gene calls are TRBV25-1 and TRBJ1-2, with 7 bases identical to TRBD1. The CDR3 consists of 15 residues. CDR1 and CDR2 from the germline V gene are MGHDK and SYGVNS. V lost 4 bases to trimming and J lost 6 bases; unmatched junction nucleotides: 11. Here the CDR3 DNA reads TGTGCCAGCAGTGCCCTTCCCGGGACAGAGGATGGCTACACCTTC. This encodes CASSALPGTEDGYTF.

V usage is TRBV5-4 and J usage is TRBJ1-2; D perhaps matches TRBD1 (5 bases). V was trimmed by 3 bases and J by 2 bases, leaving 8 bases between them. This CDR3 region has 13 residues. Per germline, CDR1 SGHNT and CDR2 YYREEE (reference sequence). CDR3 amino acids: CASSSTANYGYTF. The DNA of the CDR3 is TGTGCCAGCAGCTCGACAGCAAACTATGGCTACACCTTC. The full variable domain, with the rest looked up from reference TRBV5-4 and TRBJ1-2, is ETGVTQSPTHLIKTRGQQVTLRCSSQSGHNTVSWYQQALGQGPQFIFQYYREEENGRGNFPPRFSGLQFPNYSSELNVNALELDDSALYLCASSSTANYGYTFGSGTRLTVV.

This sequence joins TRBV4-1 and TRBJ1-1; 7 bases are shared with TRBD1. Germline V lookup: CDR1 MGHRA, CDR2 YSYEKL. V was clipped by 6 bases and J by 2 bases; unmatched bases: 9. The CDR3 has 15 amino acids. The CDR3 nucleotides are TGCGCCAGCAGGCGAGGAGAGGGGGCAAACACTGAAGCTTTCTTT. Encoded protein: CASRRGEGANTEAFF.

V is TRBV6-5 and J is TRBJ1-4; 10 bases match TRBD1. Germline values: CDR1 MNHEY, CDR2 SVGAGI. The length of the CDR3 is 15 residues. Losses at the gene ends were 0 bases for V and 8 bases for J; bases not matched to a gene: 3. The CDR3 is CASSYSGTGEEKLFF. The CDR3, as DNA: TGTGCCAGCAGTTACTCTGGGACAGGGGAAGAAAAACTGTTTTTT.

The rearrangement joins TRBV29-1 to TRBJ1-1; 8 bases match TRBD1. The CDR3 is 13 amino acids. Germline V gene sequence: CDR1 SQVTM, CDR2 ANQGSEA. V lost 4 bases, J lost 5 bases, and 6 bases stayed unmatched. The CDR3 sequence is CSVAETGVTEAFF. The CDR3 nucleotides read TGCAGCGTTGCGGAGACAGGGGTGACTGAAGCTTTCTTT. Based on the CDR3 plus reference TRBV29-1 and TRBJ1-1, the full variable domain is SAVISQKPSRDICQRGTSLTIQCQVDSQVTMMFWYRQQPGQSLTLIATANQGSEATYESGFVIDKFPISRPNLTFSTLTVSNMSPEDSSIYLCSVAETGVTEAFFGQGTRLTVV.

The chain has TRBV18 and TRBJ1-1; 7 bases map to TRBD1. From germline, CDR1 is KGHSH and CDR2 LQKENI. V lost 0 bases and J lost 8; bases outside the gene matches: 0. The CDR3 runs to 12 residues. CDR3 in amino acids: CASSPPTGEAFF. The CDR3 DNA reads as TGTGCCAGCTCACCACCGACAGGGGAAGCTTTCTTT.

The chain is built from TRBV24-1 and TRBJ2-7; a weak D match, TRBD2 (5 bases). Looked up from germline, CDR1 is KGHDR and CDR2 is SFDVKD. The CDR3 has 14 residues. V dropped 4 bases and J dropped 5 bases, with 14 bases sitting between them. The CDR3 region has the DNA TGTGCCACCAGTGACCCCTTTTCGAGGGACGAGCAGTACTTC. Amino acids: CATSDPFSRDEQYF.

The rearrangement joins TRBV24-1 to TRBJ2-7; the match to TRBD1 covers 11 bases. The CDR3 consists of 17 residues. V gave up 3 bases and J gave up 3 bases; unmatched junction bases: 9. Per the germline V gene, CDR1 is KGHDR and CDR2 is SFDVKD. This CDR3 is CATSDVGTGGTFYEQYF. The CDR3 DNA follows: TGTGCCACCAGTGATGTCGGGACAGGGGGTACCTTCTACGAGCAGTACTTC.

V is TRBV5-8 and J is TRBJ1-5; TRBD1 matches at 12 bases. Germline assignment: CDR1 SGHTS and CDR2 YDEGEE. CDR3 length: 18 residues. V shed 2 bases, J shed 4 bases, and the junction held 10 bases outside the gene matches. This chain's CDR3 is CASSFYGRDRGRNQPQHF. CDR3 bases: TGTGCCAGCAGCTTCTATGGCCGGGACAGGGGGCGGAATCAGCCCCAGCATTTT.

The CDR3 region has the DNA TGTGCCACCTATGGGACAGGGGAAGGCTACACCTTC. Translated, it gives CATYGTGEGYTF. The V and J genes are TRBV24-1 and TRBJ1-2; 10 nucleotides match TRBD1. CDR1 and CDR2 from the germline V gene are KGHDR and SFDVKD. The CDR3 is 12 residues long. J gave up 8 bases and V 9 bases, and 5 bases lay outside the gene matches.

The gene calls are TRBV13 and TRBJ2-7; 7 bases are a match to TRBD1. CDR1 is PRHDT, CDR2 FYEKMQ, per germline (reference sequence). The CDR3 is 16 amino acids. Losses at the gene ends were 3 bases for V and 0 bases for J; bases not matched to a gene: 8. CDR3 sequence: CASSFKLDRFSYEQYF. CDR3 in DNA: TGTGCCAGCAGCTTCAAACTGGACAGGTTCTCCTACGAGCAGTACTTC.

V is TRBV7-9 and J is TRBJ2-1, with D possibly being TRBD1 (6 bases). The germline V gene has CDR1 SEHNR and CDR2 FQNEAQ (reference sequence). The CDR3 sequence is 15 residues long. The V and J ends lost 1 base and 4 bases respectively, with 11 bases between them. CDR3 nucleotide sequence: TGTGCCAGCAGCTTAGGAGGGACACCTTACAATGAGCAGTTCTTC. It is translated as CASSLGGTPYNEQFF. The complete variable domain, with remaining parts taken from reference TRBV7-9 and TRBJ2-1, reads DTGVSQNPRHKITKRGQNVTFRCDPISEHNRLYWYRQTLGQGPEFLTYFQNEAQLEKSRLLSDRFSAERPKGSFSTLEIQRTEQGDSAMYLCASSLGGTPYNEQFFGPGTRLTVL.

CDR3 in amino acids: CASSILPGTPGVRYTF. The CDR3 DNA reads TGTGCCAGTAGTATACTCCCCGGGACGCCGGGAGTGAGGTACACCTTC. The chain joins TRBV19 to TRBJ1-2, with D possibly matching TRBD1 (5 bases). The CDR3 extends over 16 amino acids. The ends were cut back, 2 bases at V and 11 bases at J, with 24 bases in the middle. The germline gives CDR1 LNHDA, CDR2 SQIVND (reference sequence).

This chain links TRBV5-6 with TRBJ1-1; 7 bases fit TRBD1. Germline V gene lookup returns CDR1 SGHDT and CDR2 YYEEEE. CDR3 length: 13 residues. The J segment lost 9 bases and the V segment lost 7 bases, leaving 12 bases of the junction unmatched. In DNA form, the CDR3 reads TGTGCCAGCCGCCTCCGGGACAGCGAAAAAGCTTTCTTT. It specifies CASRLRDSEKAFF.

The chain employs TRBV5-1 and TRBJ1-6; weak D call: TRBD1 (6 bases). The germline V gene encodes CDR1 SGHRS and CDR2 YFSETQ. V lost 4 bases, J lost 7 bases, and 15 bases lay in between. This CDR3 region has 15 residues. CDR3 sequence (DNA): TGCGCCAGCAGCCAGGGGCTGGGAAGAAATTCACCCCTCCACTTT. This codes for CASSQGLGRNSPLHF.

The genes are TRBV19 and TRBJ1-4; 7 positions match TRBD1. Unmatched junction bases numbered 9, after V lost 8 bases and J lost 12 bases. Germline lookup yields CDR1 LNHDA and CDR2 SQIVND (reference sequence). The CDR3 contains 12 residues. CDR3 sequence: CASHKQGQELFF. DNA for the CDR3: TGTGCCAGTCACAAACAAGGACAGGAACTGTTTTTT.

The gene calls are TRBV3-1 (or the pseudogene TRBV3-2) and TRBJ2-3, with 8 bases lining up with TRBD2. The CDR3 consists of 16 residues. The trim removed 1 base at V and 2 bases at J, leaving 5 bases unmatched. The V gene's germline CDR1 is LGHDT and CDR2 YNNKEL (reference sequence). The CDR3 sequence is CASSQVAGGDTDTQYF. The CDR3 nucleotides read TGTGCCAGCAGCCAAGTGGCGGGGGGCGACACAGATACGCAGTATTTT.

CDR3 bases: TGTGCCACCAGTGATCCCACCGGGACAGTCCCCTACGAGCAGTACTTC. Translated: CATSDPTGTVPYEQYF. V gene TRBV24-1 combines with J gene TRBJ2-7; TRBD1 matches 7 bases. V was clipped by 3 bases and J by 2 bases; unmatched bases: 9. The CDR3 loop spans 16 amino acids. Germline V gives CDR1 KGHDR, CDR2 SFDVKD.

The chain links TRBV6-2 or TRBV6-3 to TRBJ1-1, with D hard to call. Trimming stripped 5 bases from V and 5 bases from J, with 9 bases between. This CDR3 has 12 amino acids. The germline V gene has CDR1 MNHEY and CDR2 SVGEGT. The CDR3 DNA reads TGTGCCAGCAGTCCGCGTTTGACTGAAGCTTTCTTT. Its protein product is CASSPRLTEAFF.

This clone was detected only once. The J gene is TRBJ2-7, the V gene TRBV7-9, with TRBD2 matching over 7 bases. Germline V gives CDR1 SEHNR, CDR2 FQNEAQ (reference sequence). With 5 bases clipped from V and 2 bases from J, the junction kept 9 bases outside the gene matches. The length of the CDR3 is 15 residues. The CDR3 nucleotides are TGTGCCAGCAGCCCCCCAGGACTAGGGACCTACGAGCAGTACTTC. It codes for CASSPPGLGTYEQYF.

The rearrangement links TRBV9 to TRBJ1-1, with D possibly matching TRBD1 (5 bases). CDR3 length: 12 amino acids. Trimming left V 4 bases short and J 4 bases short, with 8 bases between. Per the germline V gene, CDR1 is SGDLS and CDR2 is YYNGEE. The CDR3 DNA reads TGTGCCAGCAGCCAGGGATCCACTGAAGCTTTCTTT. Residues: CASSQGSTEAFF.

The chain employs TRBV4-1 and TRBJ2-3, with 12 bases matching TRBD2. The junction had 11 bases not matched to a gene; V was cut back by 5 bases and J by 5 bases. The CDR3 totals 17 residues. Germline assignment: CDR1 MGHRA and CDR2 YSYEKL. The CDR3 region is CASSLLLAGGQLDTQYF. CDR3 bases: TGCGCCAGCAGCTTATTGCTAGCGGGGGGGCAGTTAGATACGCAGTATTTT.

This clone was picked up one time. The chain links TRBV6-6 to TRBJ2-3; 11 nucleotides align to TRBD2. Germline lookup yields CDR1 MNHNY and CDR2 SVGAGI (reference sequence). This CDR3 spans 16 amino acids. The V gene end was trimmed by 6 bases and the J gene end by 0 bases; junction bases not matched to a gene: 5. The CDR3 nucleotides are TGTGCCAGCAGCATCGGGACTAGCGGTAGCACAGATACGCAGTATTTT. This sequence encodes CASSIGTSGSTDTQYF.

The rearrangement links TRBV11-2 to TRBJ2-7; the D gene is possibly TRBD1 (6 bases). V was cut by 8 bases and J by 0 bases, with 11 bases left in between. This CDR3 is 13 amino acids long. Germline V gene data show CDR1 as SGHAT and CDR2 as FQNNGV. This CDR3 is CASAQGISYEQYF. Here the CDR3 DNA reads TGTGCCAGCGCCCAGGGGATCTCCTACGAGCAGTACTTC.

V and J are TRBV5-4 and TRBJ1-4; the match to TRBD1 covers 9 bases. Germline V lookup: CDR1 SGHNT, CDR2 YYREEE (reference sequence). CDR3 size: 15 residues. The J segment lost 6 bases and the V segment lost 3 bases, leaving 6 bases of the junction unmatched. CDR3 coding DNA: TGTGCCAGCAGCTACAGACAGGGGGGACATGAAAAACTGTTTTTT. As protein: CASSYRQGGHEKLFF.

This clone was detected a few times. V gene TRBV12-3 or TRBV12-4 combines with J gene TRBJ2-2; D not resolved. This CDR3 has 13 amino acids. V was clipped by 5 bases and J by 2 bases, with 6 bases between them. The CDR3 region has the DNA TGTGCCAGCAGTCGACTTAACACCGGGGAGCTGTTTTTT. Amino acid sequence: CASSRLNTGELFF.

This clone was seen a single time. This rearrangement joins TRBV19 to TRBJ2-3; tentative D call: TRBD1 (7 bases). V lost 5 bases, J lost 6 bases, and 12 bases lay in between. CDR3 size: 13 residues. CDR1 is LNHDA, CDR2 SQIVND, per germline (reference sequence). Here the CDR3 reads CASSSGGSDTQYF. DNA of the CDR3: TGTGCCAGTAGTTCAGGGGGGTCTGATACGCAGTATTTT.